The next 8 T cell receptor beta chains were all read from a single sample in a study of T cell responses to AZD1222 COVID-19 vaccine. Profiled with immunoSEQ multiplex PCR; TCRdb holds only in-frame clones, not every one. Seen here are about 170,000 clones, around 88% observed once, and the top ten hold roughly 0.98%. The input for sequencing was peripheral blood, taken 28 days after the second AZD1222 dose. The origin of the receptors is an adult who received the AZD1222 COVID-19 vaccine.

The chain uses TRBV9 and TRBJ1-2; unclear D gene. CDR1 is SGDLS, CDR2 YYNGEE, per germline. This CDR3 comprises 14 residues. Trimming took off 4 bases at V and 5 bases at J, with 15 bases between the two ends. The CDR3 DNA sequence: TGTGCCAGCAGCCCTTCGCCCGAGACTTATGGCTACACCTTC. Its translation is CASSPSPETYGYTF.

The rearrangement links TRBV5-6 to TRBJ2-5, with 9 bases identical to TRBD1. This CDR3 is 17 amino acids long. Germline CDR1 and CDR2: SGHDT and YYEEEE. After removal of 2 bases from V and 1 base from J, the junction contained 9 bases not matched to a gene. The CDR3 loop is CASSFPTGGVGQETQYF. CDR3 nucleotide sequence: TGTGCCAGCAGCTTCCCGACAGGGGGGGTCGGCCAAGAGACCCAGTACTTC.

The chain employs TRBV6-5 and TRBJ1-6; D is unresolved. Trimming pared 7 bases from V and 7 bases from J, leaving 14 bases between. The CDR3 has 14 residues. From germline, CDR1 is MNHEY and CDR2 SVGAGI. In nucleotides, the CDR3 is TGTGCCAGCACTCCGAGACGAGGGAATTCACCCCTCCACTTT. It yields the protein CASTPRRGNSPLHF.

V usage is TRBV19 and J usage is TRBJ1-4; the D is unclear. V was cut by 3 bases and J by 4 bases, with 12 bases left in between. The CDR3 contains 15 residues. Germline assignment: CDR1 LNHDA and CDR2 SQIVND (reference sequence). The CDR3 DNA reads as TGTGCCAGTAGTATGGGATCAAGGAGTAATGAAAAACTGTTTTTT. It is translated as CASSMGSRSNEKLFF.

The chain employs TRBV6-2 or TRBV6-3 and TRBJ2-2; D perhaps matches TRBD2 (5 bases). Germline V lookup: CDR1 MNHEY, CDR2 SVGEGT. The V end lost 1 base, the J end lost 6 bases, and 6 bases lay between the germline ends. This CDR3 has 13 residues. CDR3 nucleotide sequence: TGTGCCAGCAGTTACTTACTAGCCGGGGAGCTGTTTTTT. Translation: CASSYLLAGELFF.

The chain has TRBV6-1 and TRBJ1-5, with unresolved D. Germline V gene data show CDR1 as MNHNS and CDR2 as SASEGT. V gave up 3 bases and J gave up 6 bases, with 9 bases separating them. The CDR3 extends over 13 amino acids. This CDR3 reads CASSERDLQPQHF. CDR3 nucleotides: TGTGCCAGCAGTGAGCGGGATCTTCAGCCCCAGCATTTT.

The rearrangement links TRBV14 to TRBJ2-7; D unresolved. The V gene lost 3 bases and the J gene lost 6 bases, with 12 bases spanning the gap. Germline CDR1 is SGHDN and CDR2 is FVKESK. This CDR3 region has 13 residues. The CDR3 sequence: CASSQHPSGEQYF. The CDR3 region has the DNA TGTGCCAGCAGCCAGCATCCTTCAGGCGAGCAGTACTTC. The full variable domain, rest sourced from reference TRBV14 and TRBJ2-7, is EAGVTQFPSHSVIEKGQTVTLRCDPISGHDNLYWYRRVMGKEIKFLLHFVKESKQDESGMPNNRFLAERTGGTYSTLKVQPAELEDSGVYFCASSQHPSGEQYFGPGTRLTVT.

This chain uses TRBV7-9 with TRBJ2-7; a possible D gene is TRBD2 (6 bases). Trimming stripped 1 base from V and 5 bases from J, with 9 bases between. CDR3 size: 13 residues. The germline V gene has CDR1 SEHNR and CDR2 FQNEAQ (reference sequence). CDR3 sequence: CASSLGGDDEQYF. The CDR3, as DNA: TGTGCCAGCAGCTTAGGGGGGGACGACGAGCAGTACTTC.